A selection of T cell receptor beta chains follows, all from one sample in a study of cytomegalovirus exposure and HLA in healthy donors. TCRdb's table, derived via immunoSEQ multiplex PCR, lists solely in-frame clones and lacks some. The table records approximately 100,000 clones, 60% to 75% of them present only once. The sample comprised PBMCs. The receptors derive from a male donor in good health and CMV-seropositive. CDR3s include the opening cysteine and the closing phenylalanine or tryptophan. Each record gives: D gene, J gene, clone size, V gene, CDR3 protein, CDR3 DNA. D genes are given only for firm matches. Clone size, where shown, is once, few, many, or a class for clones that have expanded.

- | TRBJ2-3 | - | TRBV7-7 | CASSLVQGTDTQYF | TGTGCCAGCAGCTTAGTTCAGGGGACAGATACGCAGTATTTT
- | TRBJ1-1 | few | TRBV5-1 | CASSLSPGRDTEAFF | TGCGCCAGCAGCTTGTCTCCGGGAAGGGACACTGAAGCTTTCTTT
TRBD1 | TRBJ2-2 | - | TRBV5-4 | CASSLGTGNTGELFF | TGTGCCAGCAGCTTGGGGACAGGGAACACCGGGGAGCTGTTTTTT
- | TRBJ1-1 | - | TRBV5-1 | CASSFGRGTRTEAFF | TGCGCCAGCAGCTTTGGGAGGGGGACGAGGACTGAAGCTTTCTTT
- | TRBJ2-7 | - | TRBV25-1 | CASSDSASDRVLSYEQYF | TGTGCCAGCAGTGATTCCGCCTCCGACCGGGTCCTCTCCTACGAGCAGTACTTC
- | TRBJ2-7 | - | TRBV7-9 | CASQADRFSYEQYF | TGTGCCAGCCAGGCGGACAGATTCTCCTACGAGCAGTACTTC
TRBD2 | TRBJ2-7 | - | TRBV5-1 | CASSLVTSGSRPSYEQYF | TGCGCCAGCAGCTTGGTGACTAGCGGGAGTAGGCCTTCCTACGAGCAGTACTTC
TRBD1 | TRBJ1-5 | - | TRBV29-1 | CSVLETGGSYQPQNF | TGCAGCGTTTTAGAGACAGGGGGATCTTATCAGCCCCAGAATTTT
TRBD2 | TRBJ2-4 | - | TRBV28 | CASSLRLAGVSNIQYF | TGTGCCAGCAGTTTGCGGCTAGCGGGAGTATCAAACATTCAGTACTTC
TRBD2 | TRBJ2-5 | - | TRBV2 | CASSERGGVVETQYF | TGTGCCAGCAGTGAACGCGGGGGGGTCGTGGAGACCCAGTACTTC
TRBD1 | TRBJ2-1 | - | TRBV19 | CASSIGTGGDEQFF | TGTGCCAGTAGTATTGGGACAGGGGGCGATGAGCAGTTCTTC
TRBD2 | TRBJ2-1 | - | TRBV10-3 | CAIRGTSGETEEQFF | TGTGCCATCAGGGGGACTAGCGGGGAAACGGAAGAGCAGTTCTTC
- | TRBJ2-3 | few | TRBV6-1 | CATQDTDTQYF | TGTGCCACCCAGGACACAGATACGCAGTATTTT
TRBD1 | TRBJ1-1 | - | TRBV27 | CASSQTGPNTEAFF | TGTGCCAGCAGTCAGACAGGGCCGAACACTGAAGCTTTCTTT
- | TRBJ2-7 | - | TRBV6-5 | CASSYKGVSHEQYF | TGTGCCAGCAGTTACAAGGGGGTTAGCCACGAGCAGTACTTC
TRBD1 | TRBJ2-2 | - | TRBV2 | CATPGQGSGELFF | TGTGCCACCCCGGGACAGGGGTCCGGGGAGCTGTTTTTT
TRBD1 | TRBJ2-6 | once | TRBV9 | CASSVSGGFYSGANVLTF | TGTGCCAGCAGCGTATCAGGGGGCTTCTACTCTGGGGCCAACGTCCTGACTTTC
TRBD1 | TRBJ1-2 | - | TRBV18 | CASSPPGGQGGYTF | TGTGCCAGCTCACCACCGGGCGGACAGGGTGGCTACACCTTC
- | TRBJ1-4 | - | TRBV4-3 | CASSQRESEKLFF | TGCGCCAGCAGCCAGCGAGAAAGCGAAAAACTGTTTTTT
- | TRBJ2-5 | - | TRBV5-6 | CASSLEIVGGRETQYF | TGTGCCAGCAGCTTGGAGATAGTCGGGGGGCGAGAGACCCAGTACTTC
- | TRBJ1-1 | - | TRBV19 | CASTVMGGVDTEAFF | TGTGCCAGTACCGTAATGGGGGGGGTTGACACTGAAGCTTTCTTT
TRBD1 | TRBJ1-2 | - | TRBV29-1 | CSVEVGQGAGGYTF | TGCAGCGTTGAAGTGGGACAGGGGGCGGGAGGCTACACCTTC
- | TRBJ1-1 | - | TRBV14 | CASSQDGETEAFF | TGTGCCAGCAGCCAAGATGGGGAGACTGAAGCTTTCTTT
- | TRBJ1-5 | - | TRBV28 | CASSLFGVFAQHF | TGTGCCAGCAGTTTATTCGGGGTCTTCGCCCAGCATTTT
- | TRBJ1-4 | - | TRBV6-5 | CASSYSTRGNEKLFF | TGTGCCAGCAGTTACTCGACCAGGGGCAATGAAAAACTGTTTTTT
- | TRBJ2-7 | - | TRBV4-1 | CASSQDRNRDIPRQYF | TGCGCCAGCAGCCAAGATCGTAACCGGGACATCCCTCGGCAGTACTTC
- | TRBJ1-1 | - | TRBV5-4 | CASYSIMNTEAFF | TGTGCCAGCTACAGCATCATGAACACTGAAGCTTTCTTT
- | TRBJ1-6 | - | TRBV6-5 | CASRVPGNSPLHF | TGTGCCAGCCGGGTGCCTGGTAATTCACCCCTCCACTTT
TRBD2 | TRBJ2-1 | - | TRBV7-3 | CASSLTTSGRSYNEQFF | TGTGCCAGCAGCCTAACCACTAGCGGACGTTCCTACAATGAGCAGTTCTTC